Below, one T cell receptor beta chain is given with its context. Assay used: immunoSEQ multiplex PCR; TCRdb lists only in-frame clones, some missing. This repertoire shows over 25,000 clones, under 90% found once; its top ten account for around 1.2%. The sample originates from a study of T cells in narcolepsy. Germline V gene lookup returns CDR1 WNHNN and CDR2 SYGVQD (reference sequence). The CDR3 covers 15 residues. Trimming stripped 2 bases from V and 4 bases from J, with 14 bases between. The sequencing sample was made of CD45RA- memory CD4+ T cells from PBMCs. The chain has TRBV10-1 and TRBJ1-1, with a tentative D call TRBD1 (5 bases). This clonotype originated in a human donor with narcolepsy. The CDR3 DNA reads as TGCGCCAGCAGTGAGCCCCAGGGAGGAGCCACTGAAGCTTTCTTT. Protein product: CASSEPQGGATEAFF.